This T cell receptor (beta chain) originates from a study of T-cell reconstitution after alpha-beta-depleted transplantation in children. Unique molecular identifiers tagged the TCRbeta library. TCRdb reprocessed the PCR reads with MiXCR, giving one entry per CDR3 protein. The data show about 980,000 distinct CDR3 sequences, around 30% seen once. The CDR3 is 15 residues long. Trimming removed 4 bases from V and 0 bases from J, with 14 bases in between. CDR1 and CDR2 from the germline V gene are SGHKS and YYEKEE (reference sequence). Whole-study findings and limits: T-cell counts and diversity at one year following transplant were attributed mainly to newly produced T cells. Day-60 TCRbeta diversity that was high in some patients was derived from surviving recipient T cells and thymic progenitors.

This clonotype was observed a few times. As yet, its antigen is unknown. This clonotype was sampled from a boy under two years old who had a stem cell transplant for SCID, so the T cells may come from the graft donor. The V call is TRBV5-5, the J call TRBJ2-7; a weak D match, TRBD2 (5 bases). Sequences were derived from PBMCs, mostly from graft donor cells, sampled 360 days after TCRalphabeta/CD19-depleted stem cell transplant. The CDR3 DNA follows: TGTGCCAGCAGCCCATCGGACTTTGCCTCCTACGAGCAGTACTTC. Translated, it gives CASSPSDFASYEQYF.